The clone carrying this T cell receptor (beta chain) has ten or more counts. Noted time point: sample taken at primary tumor resection. The donor group consisted of around 70 patients who had untreated, early-stage non-small cell lung cancer. The source of the sample is a study of spatial heterogeneity in lung cancer. This CDR3 contains 14 residues. Trimming took off 3 bases at V and 11 bases at J, with 14 bases between the two ends. A distinct unique molecular identifier was carried by each TCR cDNA molecule. TCRdb independently ran MiXCR on the 5' RACE reads; one entry per CDR3 protein. The sample records about 38,000 distinct CDR3 sequences, roughly 4.9% being singletons.

The chain combines TRBV12-3 or TRBV12-4 with TRBJ1-6, with a possible D match to TRBD1 (6 bases). The receptor was derived from a female donor with early-stage non-small cell lung cancer. Here the sequenced sample was PBMCs, taken at surgery. CDR3 in amino acids: CASSLTGEGAPLHF. DNA of the CDR3: TGTGCCAGCAGTTTGACAGGAGAGGGGGCACCCCTCCACTTT.